This TCR beta chain derives from a study of T cells in Graves' hyperthyroidism and ophthalmopathy. General observations from the study: A median around 6.4 months before onset, the model predicted ophthalmopathy. Most clonotypes expanded in the thyroid (above 0.001) were also present in blood.

V lost 4 bases, J lost 2 bases, and 12 bases lay in between. The CDR3 contains 14 residues. The germline CDR1 and CDR2 sequences are SGHRS and YFSETQ. Turning to this clonotype: Antigen: not known.

The study based diagnoses on clinical symptoms, serum thyroxine and TRAb, thyroid ultrasound and orbital computed tomography. PBMCs came from more than 8.5 ml fresh peripheral blood. Amplified regions were TCR beta CDR3 sequences from RNA transcripts. The TCR CDR3 was amplified in a first-round RT-PCR using the HTBI primer set. TCRdb ran MiXCR on the multiplex PCR reads and lists one entry per CDR3 protein. This repertoire shows hundreds of thousands of distinct CDR3 sequences, 35% to 45% found once; its top ten account for 7.5% to 9.5%. The sequenced sample was blood. The chain is built from TRBV5-1 and TRBJ2-5, with D possibly TRBD1 on 6 matching bases. This TCR derives from a man aged 18-30 years with Graves' hyperthyroidism. The CDR3 loop reads CASSRGQKQETQYF. The CDR3 coding sequence is TGCGCCAGCAGCCGTGGACAGAAACAAGAGACCCAGTACTTC.